This T cell receptor (beta chain) is from a study of blood T cells in healthy people across ages. Each individual donor underwent a draw of ten milliliters of peripheral blood. Then a second PCR, running roughly 7 to 11 cycles, was carried out with a sample-barcoded 5' primer and a J-beta primer mix. TCRdb re-derived calls from the 5' RACE reads in MiXCR, one entry per CDR3 protein. The table lists some 1.5 million distinct CDR3 sequences, roughly 27% of them singletons, with 6.5% to 8.5% in the top ten. Study conclusions and caveats: Diversity figures derived from one million T cells were judged to underestimate the true value. What prevented conclusive comparison of naive and antigen-experienced cells was that PBMCs were unsorted.

Comment on this clonotype: Antigen specificity is unknown. An end of the junction differs from the germline gene, which may be a read error.

The sample was blood. The origin of this receptor is a woman aged 30 to 39 in good health.

This chain's CDR3 is CSAQTSGSSHEQYF. The DNA of the CDR3 is TGCAGTGCTCAGACTAGCGGGAGCTCCCACGAGCAGTACTTC. The genes are TRBV20-1 and TRBJ2-7; 12 bases are shared with TRBD2. CDR1 DFQATT and CDR2 SNEGSKA come from the germline V gene (reference sequence). The CDR3 is 14 amino acids.